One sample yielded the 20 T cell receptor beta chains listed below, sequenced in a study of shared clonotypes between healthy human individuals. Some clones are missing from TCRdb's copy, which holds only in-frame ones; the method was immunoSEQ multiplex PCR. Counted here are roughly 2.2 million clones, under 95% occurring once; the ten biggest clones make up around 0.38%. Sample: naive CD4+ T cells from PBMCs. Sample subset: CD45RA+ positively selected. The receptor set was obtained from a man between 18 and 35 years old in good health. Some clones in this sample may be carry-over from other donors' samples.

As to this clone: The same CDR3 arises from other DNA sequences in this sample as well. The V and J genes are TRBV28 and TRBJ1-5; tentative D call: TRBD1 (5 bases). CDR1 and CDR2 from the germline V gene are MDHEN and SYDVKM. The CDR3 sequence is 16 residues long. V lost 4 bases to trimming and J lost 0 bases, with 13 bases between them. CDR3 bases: TGTGCCAGCAGTTCCCCGGGGGGTTATAGCAATCAGCCCCAGCATTTT. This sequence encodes CASSSPGGYSNQPQHF.

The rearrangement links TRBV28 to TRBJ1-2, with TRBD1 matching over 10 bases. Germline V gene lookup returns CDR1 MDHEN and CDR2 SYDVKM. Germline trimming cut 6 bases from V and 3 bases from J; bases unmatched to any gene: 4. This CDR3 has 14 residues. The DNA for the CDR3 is TGTGCCAGCAGCCGGGACAGGGGATACTATGGCTACACCTTC. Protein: CASSRDRGYYGYTF.

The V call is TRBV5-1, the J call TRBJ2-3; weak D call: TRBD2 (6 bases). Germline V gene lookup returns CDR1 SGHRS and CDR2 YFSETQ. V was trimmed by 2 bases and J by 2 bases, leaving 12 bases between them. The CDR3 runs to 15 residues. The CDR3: CASSLSREVTDTQYF. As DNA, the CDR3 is TGCGCCAGCAGCTTATCTAGGGAGGTCACAGATACGCAGTATTTT.

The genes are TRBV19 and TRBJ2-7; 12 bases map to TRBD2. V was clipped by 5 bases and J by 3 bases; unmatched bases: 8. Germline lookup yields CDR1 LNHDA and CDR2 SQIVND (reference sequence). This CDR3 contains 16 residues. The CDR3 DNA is TGTGCCAGTAGTGAAGGGACTAGCGGGCATCTCTACGAGCAGTACTTC. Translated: CASSEGTSGHLYEQYF.

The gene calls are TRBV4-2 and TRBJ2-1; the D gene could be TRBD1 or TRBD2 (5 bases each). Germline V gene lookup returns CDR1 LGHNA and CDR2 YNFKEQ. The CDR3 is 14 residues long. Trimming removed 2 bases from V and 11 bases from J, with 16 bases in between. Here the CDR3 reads CASSQPSGGFKQFF. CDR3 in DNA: TGTGCCAGCAGCCAACCGTCTGGGGGTTTCAAGCAGTTCTTC.

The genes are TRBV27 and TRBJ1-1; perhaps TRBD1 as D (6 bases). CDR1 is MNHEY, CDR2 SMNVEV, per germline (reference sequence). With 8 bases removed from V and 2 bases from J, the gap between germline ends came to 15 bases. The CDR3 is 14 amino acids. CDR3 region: CASGNHRVNTEAFF. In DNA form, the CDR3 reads TGTGCCAGCGGGAACCACAGGGTTAACACTGAAGCTTTCTTT.

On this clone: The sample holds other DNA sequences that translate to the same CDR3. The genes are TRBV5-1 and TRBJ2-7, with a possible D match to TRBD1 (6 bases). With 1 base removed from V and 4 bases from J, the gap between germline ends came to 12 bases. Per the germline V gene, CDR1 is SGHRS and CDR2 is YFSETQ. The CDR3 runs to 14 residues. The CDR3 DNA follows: TGCGCCAGCAGCTTGACAGGGTCCGGTTACGAGCAGTACTTC. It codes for CASSLTGSGYEQYF.

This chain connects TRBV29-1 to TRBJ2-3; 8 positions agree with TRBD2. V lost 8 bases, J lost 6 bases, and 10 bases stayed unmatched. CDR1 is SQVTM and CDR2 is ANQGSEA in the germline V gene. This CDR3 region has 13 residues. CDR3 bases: TGCAGCTCGGCGGTTACTAGCGGCGATACGCAGTATTTT. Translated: CSSAVTSGDTQYF.

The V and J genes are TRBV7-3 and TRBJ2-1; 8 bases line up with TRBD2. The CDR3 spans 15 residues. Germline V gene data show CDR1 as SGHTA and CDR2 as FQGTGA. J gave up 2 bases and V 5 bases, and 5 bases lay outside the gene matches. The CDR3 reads CASSPPGRAYNEQFF. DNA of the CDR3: TGTGCCAGCAGCCCCCCCGGGAGGGCCTACAATGAGCAGTTCTTC.

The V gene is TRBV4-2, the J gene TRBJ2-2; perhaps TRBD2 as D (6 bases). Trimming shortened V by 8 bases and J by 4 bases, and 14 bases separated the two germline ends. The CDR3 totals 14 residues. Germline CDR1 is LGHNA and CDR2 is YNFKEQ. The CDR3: CASVGGAGTGELFF. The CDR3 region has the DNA TGTGCCAGCGTTGGCGGGGCTGGCACCGGGGAGCTGTTTTTT.

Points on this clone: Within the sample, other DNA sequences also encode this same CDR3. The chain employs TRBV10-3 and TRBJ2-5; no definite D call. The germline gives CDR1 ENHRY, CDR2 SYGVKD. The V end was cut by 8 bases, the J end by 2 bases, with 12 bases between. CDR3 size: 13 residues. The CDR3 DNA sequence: TGTGCCATCTCGGCAGCCGGACAAGAGACCCAGTACTTC. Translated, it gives CAISAAGQETQYF.

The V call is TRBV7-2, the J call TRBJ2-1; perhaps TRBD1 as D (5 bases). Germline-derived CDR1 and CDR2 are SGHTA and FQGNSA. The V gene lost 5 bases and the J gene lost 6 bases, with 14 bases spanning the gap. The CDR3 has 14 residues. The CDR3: CASSTQPGINEQFF. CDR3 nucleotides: TGTGCCAGCAGCACCCAACCAGGGATCAATGAGCAGTTCTTC.

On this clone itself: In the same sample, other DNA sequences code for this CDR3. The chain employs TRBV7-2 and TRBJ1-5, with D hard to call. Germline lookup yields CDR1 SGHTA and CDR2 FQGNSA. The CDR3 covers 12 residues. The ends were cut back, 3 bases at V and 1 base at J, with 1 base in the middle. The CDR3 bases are TGTGCCAGCAGCTTCAGCAATCAGCCCCAGCATTTT. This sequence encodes CASSFSNQPQHF.

The CDR3 region has the DNA TGTGCCAGCAGTTTGTGGGTGGACCAGGGATATGCAGGGCCAGGTCAGCCCCAGCATTTT. Translating it yields CASSLWVDQGYAGPGQPQHF. The genes are TRBV28 and TRBJ1-5; the D gene is possibly TRBD1 (5 bases). The CDR3 is 20 residues long. Between the trimmed V and J ends, which lost 3 bases and 6 bases, there was a span of 30 bases. The germline V gene has CDR1 MDHEN and CDR2 SYDVKM.

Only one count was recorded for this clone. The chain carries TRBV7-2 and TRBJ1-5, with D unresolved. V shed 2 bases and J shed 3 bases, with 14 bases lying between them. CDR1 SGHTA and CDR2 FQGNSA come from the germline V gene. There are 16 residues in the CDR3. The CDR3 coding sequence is TGTGCCAGCAGCTTATTTCCGTCAGGCGCCAATCAGCCCCAGCATTTT. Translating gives CASSLFPSGANQPQHF.

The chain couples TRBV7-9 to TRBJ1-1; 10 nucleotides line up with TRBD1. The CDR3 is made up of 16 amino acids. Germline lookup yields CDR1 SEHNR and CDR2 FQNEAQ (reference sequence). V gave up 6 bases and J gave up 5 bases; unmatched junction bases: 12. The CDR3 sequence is CASRYQGQGPSTEAFF. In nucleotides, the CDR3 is TGTGCCAGCAGGTATCAGGGACAGGGGCCTTCGACTGAAGCTTTCTTT.

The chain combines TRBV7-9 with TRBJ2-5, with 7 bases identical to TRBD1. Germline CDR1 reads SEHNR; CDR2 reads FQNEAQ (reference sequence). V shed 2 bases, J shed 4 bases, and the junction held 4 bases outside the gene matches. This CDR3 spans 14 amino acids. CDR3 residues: CASSLRQGPETQYF. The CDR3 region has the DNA TGTGCCAGCAGCTTAAGACAGGGCCCAGAGACCCAGTACTTC. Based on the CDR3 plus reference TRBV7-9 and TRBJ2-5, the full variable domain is DTGVSQNPRHKITKRGQNVTFRCDPISEHNRLYWYRQTLGQGPEFLTYFQNEAQLEKSRLLSDRFSAERPKGSFSTLEIQRTEQGDSAMYLCASSLRQGPETQYFGPGTRLLVL.

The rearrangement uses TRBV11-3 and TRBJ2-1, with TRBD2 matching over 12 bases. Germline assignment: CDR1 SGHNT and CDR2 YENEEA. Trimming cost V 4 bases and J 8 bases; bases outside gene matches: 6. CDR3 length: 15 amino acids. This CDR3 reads CASSSRLAGDYEQFF. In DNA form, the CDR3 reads TGTGCCAGCAGCTCCCGACTAGCGGGAGATTATGAGCAGTTCTTC.

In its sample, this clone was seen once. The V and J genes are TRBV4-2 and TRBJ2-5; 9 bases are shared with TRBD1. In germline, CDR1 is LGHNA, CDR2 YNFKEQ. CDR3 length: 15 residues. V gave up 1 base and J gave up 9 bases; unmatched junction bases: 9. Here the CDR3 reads CASSQVQGARGSQYF. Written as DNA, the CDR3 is TGTGCCAGCAGCCAAGTACAGGGGGCCCGGGGGTCCCAGTACTTC.

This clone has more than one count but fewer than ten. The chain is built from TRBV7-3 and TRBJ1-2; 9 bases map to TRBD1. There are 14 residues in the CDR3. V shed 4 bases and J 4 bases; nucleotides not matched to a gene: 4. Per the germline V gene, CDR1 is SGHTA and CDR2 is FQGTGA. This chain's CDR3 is CASSSLDRGYGYTF. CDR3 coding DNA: TGTGCCAGCAGCTCACTGGACAGGGGCTATGGCTACACCTTC.